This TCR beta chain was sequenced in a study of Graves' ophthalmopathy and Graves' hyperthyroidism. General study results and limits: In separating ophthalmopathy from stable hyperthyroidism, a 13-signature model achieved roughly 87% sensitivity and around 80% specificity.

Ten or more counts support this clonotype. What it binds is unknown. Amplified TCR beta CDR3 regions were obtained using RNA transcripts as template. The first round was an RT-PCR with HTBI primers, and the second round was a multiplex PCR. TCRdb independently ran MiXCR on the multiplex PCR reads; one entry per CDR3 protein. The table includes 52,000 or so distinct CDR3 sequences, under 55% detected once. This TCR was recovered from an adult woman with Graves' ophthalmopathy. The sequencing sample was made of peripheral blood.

In nucleotides, the CDR3 is TGCGCCAGCAGCCAAGATCGTACTAGCGGGAGGAGGGGTGAGCAGTTCTTC. It yields the protein CASSQDRTSGRRGEQFF. V is TRBV4-1 and J is TRBJ2-1, with TRBD2 identical over 12 bases. J was trimmed by 9 bases and V by 0 bases; bases with no gene match: 9. Looked up from germline, CDR1 is MGHRA and CDR2 is YSYEKL. The CDR3 is made up of 17 amino acids.